The clone carrying this T cell receptor beta chain turned up a few times. This sample was included in a study of blood T cell repertoires in COVID-19. Study in general: Acute and convalescent COVID-19 specimens originated in the United States, Italy and Spain.

With 0 bases removed from V and 0 bases from J, the gap between germline ends came to 8 bases. The CDR3 spans 15 residues. From germline, CDR1 is SGDLS and CDR2 YYNGEE. Repertoires were generated with immunoSEQ multiplex PCR, while TCRdb's copy carries only in-frame clones and drops some. Found here are more than 200,000 clones, 84% of them singletons; the top ten hold approximately 10%. Sample: peripheral blood. This receptor was identified in a woman aged 80 or over with COVID-19, enrolled during active disease. The gene calls are TRBV9 and TRBJ2-3, with D perhaps matching TRBD2 (5 bases). This chain's CDR3 is CASSVGTFSTDTQYF. For the CDR3, the DNA is TGTGCCAGCAGCGTAGGGACTTTCAGCACAGATACGCAGTATTTT.